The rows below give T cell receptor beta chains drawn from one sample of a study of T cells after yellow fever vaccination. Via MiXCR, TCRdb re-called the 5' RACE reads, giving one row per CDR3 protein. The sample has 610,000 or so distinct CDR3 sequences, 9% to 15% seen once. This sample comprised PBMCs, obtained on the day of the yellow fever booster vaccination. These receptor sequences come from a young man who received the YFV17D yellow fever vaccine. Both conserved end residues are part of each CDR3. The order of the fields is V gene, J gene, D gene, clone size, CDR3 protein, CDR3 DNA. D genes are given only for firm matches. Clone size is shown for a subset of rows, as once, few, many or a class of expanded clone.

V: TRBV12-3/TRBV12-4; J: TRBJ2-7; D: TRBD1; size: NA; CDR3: CASSHLGQLYEQYF; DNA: TGTGCCAGCAGTCACCTGGGACAGCTCTACGAGCAGTACTTC
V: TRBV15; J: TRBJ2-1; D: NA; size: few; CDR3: CATWGNNEQFF; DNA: TGTGCCACCTGGGGTAACAATGAGCAGTTCTTC
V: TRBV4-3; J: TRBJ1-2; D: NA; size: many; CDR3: CASSQEHNYGYTF; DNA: TGCGCCAGCAGCCAAGAACATAACTATGGCTACACCTTC
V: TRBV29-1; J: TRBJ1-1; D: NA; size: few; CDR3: CSVDQQNTEAFF; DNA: TGCAGCGTTGATCAGCAGAACACTGAAGCTTTCTTT
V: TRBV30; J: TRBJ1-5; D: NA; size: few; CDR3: CAWSGTFNQPQHF; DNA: TGTGCCTGGTCCGGGACATTTAATCAGCCCCAGCATTTT
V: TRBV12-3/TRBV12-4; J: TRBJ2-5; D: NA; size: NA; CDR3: CASTQAGVKTQYF; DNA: TGTGCCAGCACGCAGGCTGGCGTGAAGACCCAGTACTTC
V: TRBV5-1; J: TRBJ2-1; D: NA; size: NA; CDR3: CASSFAPGQYNEQFF; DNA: TGCGCCAGCAGCTTCGCCCCTGGACAGTACAATGAGCAGTTCTTC
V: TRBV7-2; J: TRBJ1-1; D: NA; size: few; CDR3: CASTGDSTEAFF; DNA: TGTGCCAGCACCGGGGATAGCACTGAAGCTTTCTTT
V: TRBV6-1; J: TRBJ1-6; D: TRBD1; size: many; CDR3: CASSLTDRGYNSPLHF; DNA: TGTGCCAGCAGCCTTACGGACAGGGGCTATAATTCACCCCTCCACTTT
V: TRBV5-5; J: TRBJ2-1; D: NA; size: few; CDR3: CASSTLTGSSYNEQFF; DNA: TGTGCCAGCAGCACGTTGACAGGCAGCTCCTACAATGAGCAGTTCTTC
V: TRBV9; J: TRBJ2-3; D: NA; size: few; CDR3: CASSERGEPSTDTQYF; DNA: TGTGCCAGCAGCGAGAGGGGGGAACCCTCCACAGATACGCAGTATTTT
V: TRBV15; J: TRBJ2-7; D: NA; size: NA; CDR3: CATSRDLDTLREQYF; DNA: TGTGCCACCAGCAGAGATCTCGACACCCTTCGGGAGCAGTACTTC
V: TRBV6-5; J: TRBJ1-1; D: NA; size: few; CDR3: CASSFSGGPLNTEAFF; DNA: TGTGCCAGCAGTTTTTCGGGGGGTCCCTTGAACACTGAAGCTTTCTTT
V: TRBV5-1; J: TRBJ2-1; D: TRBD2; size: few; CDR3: CASSALAGGPGEQFF; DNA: TGCGCCAGCAGCGCGCTAGCGGGAGGGCCGGGTGAGCAGTTCTTC
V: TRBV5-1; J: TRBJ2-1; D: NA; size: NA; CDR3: CASSLGALGNEQFF; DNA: TGCGCCAGCAGCTTGGGCGCGCTTGGTAATGAGCAGTTCTTC
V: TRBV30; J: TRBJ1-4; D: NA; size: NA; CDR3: CAWSAVGPLTEKLFF; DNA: TGTGCCTGGAGTGCCGTGGGGCCGCTAACTGAAAAACTGTTTTTT
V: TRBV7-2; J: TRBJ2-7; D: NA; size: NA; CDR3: CASSLISVYEQYF; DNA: TGTGCCAGCAGCTTAATCTCCGTCTACGAGCAGTACTTC
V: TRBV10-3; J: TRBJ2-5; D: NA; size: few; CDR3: CAITDPEAQETQYF; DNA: TGTGCCATCACTGACCCCGAGGCCCAAGAGACCCAGTACTTC
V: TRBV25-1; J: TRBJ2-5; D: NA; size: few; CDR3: CASSVSGIETQYF; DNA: TGTGCCAGCAGTGTTTCCGGTATAGAGACCCAGTACTTC
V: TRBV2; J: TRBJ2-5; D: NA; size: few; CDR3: CASSEERAAWGETQYF; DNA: TGTGCCAGCAGTGAAGAACGCGCCGCTTGGGGCGAGACCCAGTACTTC
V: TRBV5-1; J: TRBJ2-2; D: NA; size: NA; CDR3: CASSLARWNTGELFF; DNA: TGCGCCAGCAGCTTGGCCAGGTGGAACACCGGGGAGCTGTTTTTT
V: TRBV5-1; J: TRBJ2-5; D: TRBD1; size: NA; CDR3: CASSMGQGAETQYF; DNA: TGCGCCAGCAGCATGGGACAGGGGGCAGAGACCCAGTACTTC
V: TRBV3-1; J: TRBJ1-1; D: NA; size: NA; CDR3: CASRDVEGTEAFF; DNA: TGTGCCAGCAGGGACGTGGAGGGCACTGAAGCTTTCTTT
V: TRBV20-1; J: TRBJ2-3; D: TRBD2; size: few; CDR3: CSARGVAGGPDTQYF; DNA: TGCAGTGCTAGAGGGGTAGCGGGAGGGCCGGATACGCAGTATTTT
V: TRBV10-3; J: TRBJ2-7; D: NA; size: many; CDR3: CAISERAAGSNYEQYF; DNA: TGTGCCATCAGTGAGCGAGCGGCAGGGTCGAACTACGAGCAGTACTTC
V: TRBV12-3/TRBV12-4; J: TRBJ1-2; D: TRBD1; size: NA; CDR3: CASSLGPDRGRGGYTF; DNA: TGTGCCAGCAGTTTAGGCCCCGACAGGGGGCGTGGGGGCTACACCTTC
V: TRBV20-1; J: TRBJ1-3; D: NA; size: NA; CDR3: CSAPGQYSGNTIYF; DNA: TGCAGTGCTCCGGGACAATACTCTGGAAACACCATATATTTT
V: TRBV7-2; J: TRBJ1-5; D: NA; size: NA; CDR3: CASSFGSSRNQPQHF; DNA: TGTGCCAGCAGCTTCGGCAGCAGTCGCAATCAGCCCCAGCATTTT
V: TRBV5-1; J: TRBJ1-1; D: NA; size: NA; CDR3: CASSPDSRMDTEAFF; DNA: TGCGCCAGCAGTCCGGACAGCAGGATGGACACTGAAGCTTTCTTT
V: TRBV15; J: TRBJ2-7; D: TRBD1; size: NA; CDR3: CATSMDRGYEQYF; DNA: TGTGCCACTTCAATGGACAGGGGCTACGAGCAGTACTTC
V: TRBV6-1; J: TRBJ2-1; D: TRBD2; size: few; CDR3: CASSQIAGAAEQFF; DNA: TGTGCCAGCAGCCAGATAGCGGGAGCTGCTGAGCAGTTCTTC
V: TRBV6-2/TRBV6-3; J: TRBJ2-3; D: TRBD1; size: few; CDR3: CASTPGQGVPHKDTQYF; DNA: TGTGCCAGCACCCCGGGACAGGGAGTCCCCCACAAAGATACGCAGTATTTT
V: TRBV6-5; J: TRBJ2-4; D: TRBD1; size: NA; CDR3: CASKLGTGELYF; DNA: TGTGCCAGCAAACTTGGGACAGGGGAGTTGTACTTC
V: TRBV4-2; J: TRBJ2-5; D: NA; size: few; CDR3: CASGSSGTLGETQYF; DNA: TGTGCCAGCGGGTCCTCCGGGACACTCGGAGAGACCCAGTACTTC
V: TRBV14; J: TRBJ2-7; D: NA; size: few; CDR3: CASSPFQSSYEQYF; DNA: TGTGCCAGCAGCCCGTTTCAGAGCTCCTACGAGCAGTACTTC
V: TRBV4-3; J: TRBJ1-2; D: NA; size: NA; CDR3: CASSQRGNSYGYTF; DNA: TGCGCCAGCAGCCAAAGGGGCAATAGCTATGGCTACACCTTC
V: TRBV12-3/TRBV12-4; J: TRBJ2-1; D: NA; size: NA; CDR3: CASRRTGGLHNEQFF; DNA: TGTGCCAGCAGACGTACTGGGGGCCTTCACAATGAGCAGTTCTTC
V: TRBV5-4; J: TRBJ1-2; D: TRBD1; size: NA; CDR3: CASRHYGGQGHYGYTF; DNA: TGTGCCAGCAGACACTATGGGGGACAGGGACATTATGGCTACACCTTC
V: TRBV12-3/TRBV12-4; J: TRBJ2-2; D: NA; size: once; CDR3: CASSFDITGELFF; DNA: TGTGCCAGCAGTTTCGACATTACCGGGGAGCTGTTTTTT
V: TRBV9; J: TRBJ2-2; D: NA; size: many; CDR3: CASSVANGELFF; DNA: TGTGCCAGCAGCGTAGCTAACGGGGAGCTGTTTTTT
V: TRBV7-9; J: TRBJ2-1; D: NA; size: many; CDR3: CASSLALGPLDNEQFF; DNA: TGTGCCAGCAGCTTAGCGCTAGGGCCGTTGGACAATGAGCAGTTCTTC